These 14 T cell receptor beta chains were sequenced from one sample in a study of radiation and T cells in renal cell carcinoma. Sample time point: blood 2 weeks post-SBRT. The treatment: 15 Gy SBRT to primary tumor, nephrectomy 4 weeks later. Sequencing used immunoSEQ multiplex PCR; TCRdb keeps in-frame clones, though not all of them. This table has about 150,000 clones, roughly 87% appearing once. The sequencing used blood, collected from a patient whose treatment included radiotherapy and nephrectomy. These receptors all come from a woman aged 50 to 60 with renal cell carcinoma.

Note on this clone: Mismatch with germline at one junction end may stem from a read error. The rearrangement uses TRBV15 and TRBJ2-1, with 12 nucleotides matching TRBD2. The CDR3 is 19 residues long. In germline, CDR1 is LNHNV, CDR2 YYDKDF (reference sequence). In DNA, the CDR3 is TGTGCCACCAGCGGAGAGCCTTTCGGAGATCTAGCGGGGGGGAATGAGCAGTTCTTC. It specifies CATSGEPFGDLAGGNEQFF.

V and J are TRBV5-6 and TRBJ1-5; 8 bases agree with TRBD1. From germline, CDR1 is SGHDT and CDR2 YYEEEE. This CDR3 spans 15 amino acids. The trim removed 0 bases at V and 4 bases at J, leaving 3 bases unmatched. The CDR3 coding sequence is TGTGCCAGCAGCTTGGCGGACAGGGTTAATCAGCCCCAGCATTTT. Amino acids: CASSLADRVNQPQHF.

The V call is TRBV9, the J call TRBJ1-2; 10 bases are shared with TRBD1. This CDR3 is built from 14 residues. Trimming at V came to 2 bases and at J to 6 bases, leaving 4 bases not matched to a gene. In germline, CDR1 is SGDLS, CDR2 YYNGEE. This CDR3 reads CASSVTGGVDGYTF. CDR3 DNA: TGTGCCAGCAGCGTGACAGGGGGCGTAGATGGCTACACCTTC. The full variable domain, rest sourced from reference TRBV9 and TRBJ1-2, is DSGVTQTPKHLITATGQRVTLRCSPRSGDLSVYWYQQSLDQGLQFLIQYYNGEERAKGNILERFSAQQFPDLHSELNLSSLELGDSALYFCASSVTGGVDGYTFGSGTRLTVV.

The V call is TRBV9, the J call TRBJ2-1; D could derive from TRBD1 or TRBD2 (6 bases each). CDR3 length: 17 residues. The V and J ends lost 0 bases and 0 bases respectively, with 13 bases between them. CDR1 and CDR2 from the germline V gene are SGDLS and YYNGEE. CDR3 sequence reads: CASSVVGGPSSYNEQFF. Written as DNA, the CDR3 is TGTGCCAGCAGCGTAGTTGGGGGGCCAAGCTCCTACAATGAGCAGTTCTTC.

The chain joins TRBV11-2 to TRBJ2-6; 8 nucleotides match TRBD1. This CDR3 spans 18 amino acids. Trimming removed 3 bases from V and 2 bases from J; junction bases left unmatched: 9. CDR1 is SGHAT, CDR2 FQNNGV, per germline. CDR3 coding DNA: TGTGCCAGCAGCTTTCTGAGGACAGGGAGTACTGGGGCCAACGTCCTGACTTTC. Translation gives CASSFLRTGSTGANVLTF.

The sample holds one count of this clone. The chain links TRBV5-1 to TRBJ1-2; TRBD1 is a possible D gene (5 bases). Germline values: CDR1 SGHRS, CDR2 YFSETQ. The CDR3 is made up of 17 amino acids. Between the trimmed V and J ends, which lost 1 base and 8 bases, there was a span of 24 bases. DNA for the CDR3: TGCGCCAGCAGCTTGCAGGGCGCAGGCCGTTGGGAAGGAGGCTACACCTTC. Protein: CASSLQGAGRWEGGYTF.

The gene calls are TRBV6-6 and TRBJ2-7; TRBD1 aligns across 7 bases. Looked up from germline, CDR1 is MNHNY and CDR2 is SVGAGI (reference sequence). This CDR3 is 16 amino acids long. The V and J ends lost 5 bases and 3 bases, in that order; junction bases with no gene match: 13. CDR3 nucleotides: TGTGCCAGCAGTCTCTTACACGGGACAGCTATCTACGAGCAGTACTTC. This codes for CASSLLHGTAIYEQYF.

Regarding this clone: Other DNA variants within this sample encode the same CDR3. The V gene is TRBV2, the J gene TRBJ2-7, with 7 bases that match TRBD1. The germline V gene has CDR1 SNHLY and CDR2 FYNNEI. The CDR3 has 14 amino acids. Unmatched junction bases numbered 7, after V lost 6 bases and J lost 2 bases. CDR3 in amino acids: CASSKQGITYEQYF. The DNA of the CDR3 is TGTGCCAGCAGCAAACAGGGGATCACCTACGAGCAGTACTTC.

The V call is TRBV28, the J call TRBJ2-6; D gene ambiguous. V shed 10 bases and J shed 0 bases, with 13 bases lying between them. Germline values: CDR1 MDHEN, CDR2 SYDVKM. CDR3 length: 15 amino acids. CDR3 in DNA: TGTGCCACCTTAACGCGAAACTCTGGGGCCAACGTCCTGACTTTC. Its translation is CATLTRNSGANVLTF.

This chain connects TRBV7-2 to TRBJ1-3; D might be TRBD1 (5 bases). V dropped 6 bases and J dropped 5 bases, with 17 bases sitting between them. The CDR3 covers 15 residues. Germline CDR1 is SGHTA and CDR2 is FQGNSA. CDR3 in amino acids: CASSTNGHHRNTIYF. CDR3 nucleotide sequence: TGTGCCAGCAGTACTAACGGACACCACAGAAACACCATATATTTT. Looking up the rest from reference TRBV7-2 and TRBJ1-3 gives the full variable domain: GAGVSQSPSNKVTEKGKDVELRCDPISGHTALYWYRQSLGQGLEFLIYFQGNSAPDKSGLPSDRFSAERTGGSVSTLTIQRTQQEDSAVYLCASSTNGHHRNTIYFGEGSWLTVV.

J is TRBJ1-2 and V is TRBV7-9, with D maybe TRBD1 (6 bases). Trimming took 5 bases from V and 8 from J, leaving 15 bases between them. Germline V gene sequence: CDR1 SEHNR, CDR2 FQNEAQ (reference sequence). This CDR3 spans 13 amino acids. CDR3 bases: TGTGCCAGCAGCCGAGGGGGGGCTGAGGGCTACACCTTC. Amino acids: CASSRGGAEGYTF.

V gene TRBV6-5 combines with J gene TRBJ2-2; D is perhaps TRBD1 or TRBD2 (5 bases each). The CDR3 is 12 amino acids. Between the trimmed V and J ends, which lost 6 bases and 3 bases, there was a span of 5 bases. Germline lookup yields CDR1 MNHEY and CDR2 SVGAGI. CDR3 DNA sequence: TGTGCCAGCAGGGGGGACACCGGGGAGCTGTTTTTT. Encoded protein: CASRGDTGELFF.

The chain is built from TRBV19 and TRBJ1-2; TRBD1 might be the D (5 bases). Trimming shortened V by 3 bases and J by 4 bases, and 12 bases separated the two germline ends. The germline V gene has CDR1 LNHDA and CDR2 SQIVND (reference sequence). This CDR3 is built from 14 residues. This chain's CDR3 is CASSMRQTTYGYTF. The CDR3 coding sequence is TGTGCCAGTAGTATGAGACAGACAACCTATGGCTACACCTTC.

Only a few counts were recorded for this clone. The chain combines TRBV13 with TRBJ2-5; 7 bases agree with TRBD2. Germline CDR1 and CDR2: PRHDT and FYEKMQ (reference sequence). V lost 5 bases to trimming and J lost 5 bases; unmatched junction nucleotides: 5. The CDR3 consists of 13 residues. The CDR3 DNA reads as TGTGCCAGCAGCCCCAGGGAGGGGGAGACCCAGTACTTC. Protein: CASSPREGETQYF.